Described below is a single T cell receptor beta chain sequence and its context. The antigen is unknown. The CDR3 has 16 residues. Losses at the gene ends were 1 base for V and 7 bases for J; bases not matched to a gene: 7. The germline CDR1 and CDR2 sequences are SGHRS and YFSETQ. Only in-frame clones appear in the TCRdb table, and some are missing; sequencing was by immunoSEQ multiplex PCR. The profile shows some 140,000 clones, approximately 85% of them singletons. These data belong to a study of cytomegalovirus exposure and HLA in healthy donors. General study results and limits: Most TCR sequences were rare, but some public TCRs occurred in many donors. The tendency of first-cohort TCR clusters to co-occur in the 110 or so validation repertoires emerged from a later analysis. In vitro confirmation showed three CMV-associated chains to be CMV antigen specific.

The sample comprised PBMCs. This chain connects TRBV5-1 to TRBJ1-6; 8 bases are a match to TRBD1. This receptor was obtained from a young woman in good health and CMV-seronegative. CDR3 residues: CASSLTGQGTNSPLHF. The CDR3 bases are TGCGCCAGCAGCTTGACCGGACAGGGAACGAATTCACCCCTCCACTTT.